Below are 32 T cell receptor beta chains sequenced from a single sample in a study of persistence of HIV-infected CD4 T cells. The libraries were made with immunoSEQ version 4 in survey mode. Clones were sequenced by immunoSEQ multiplex PCR, and TCRdb holds only the in-frame ones, with some missing. The sample carries about 36,000 clones, approximately 81% recorded once. The antigens these receptors bind are not known. Overlapping HIV-1 Gag 15-mer peptides at 0.85 to 1 ug per peptide per mL were used. Memory cells lacking CD40L and CD69 with high CD45RO were sorted. This material consisted of cultured CD4+ T cells from PBMCs, taken from a patient who received antiretroviral therapy. Receptors were obtained from an adult with HIV. The donor label of this sample is uncertain.

The V gene is TRBV7-2, the J gene TRBJ1-2; possibly TRBD1 for D (5 bases). Germline V gene lookup returns CDR1 SGHTA and CDR2 FQGNSA. Trimming stripped 0 bases from V and 7 bases from J, with 9 bases between. The CDR3 spans 13 residues. CDR3 in amino acids: CASSLAGTGGYTF. CDR3 nucleotides: TGTGCCAGCAGCTTAGCTGGGACGGGTGGCTACACCTTC.

J is TRBJ1-2 and V is TRBV4-2, with TRBD1 matching 9 bases. This CDR3 comprises 17 residues. Germline V CDR1 and CDR2: LGHNA, YNFKEQ. Trimming took 4 bases from V and 7 from J; bases not matched to a gene: 16. The CDR3 DNA sequence: TGTGCCAGCAGCCGGAACCACCCCCGGACAGGGGAGGGTGGCTACACCTTC. Amino acids: CASSRNHPRTGEGGYTF.

This clone was observed a handful of times. The CDR3 sequence: CAWSRGGADHQPQHF. The CDR3 nucleotides read TGTGCCTGGAGTCGAGGTGGGGCAGACCATCAGCCCCAGCATTTT. The chain uses TRBV30 and TRBJ1-5; weak D call: TRBD1 (5 bases). Trimming took 2 bases from V and 5 from J, leaving 16 bases between them. CDR1 and CDR2 (germline): GTSNPN, SVGIG (reference sequence). The CDR3 loop spans 15 amino acids.

The chain joins TRBV15 to TRBJ1-4; D call uncertain. This CDR3 contains 15 residues. Germline CDR1 and CDR2: LNHNV and YYDKDF (reference sequence). V shed 0 bases and J shed 4 bases, with 9 bases lying between them. CDR3 sequence reads: CATSRDRTYNEKLFF. The DNA of the CDR3 is TGTGCCACCAGCAGAGATCGGACGTATAATGAAAAACTGTTTTTT.

This rearrangement joins TRBV5-1 to TRBJ2-2, with D tentatively TRBD2 (5 bases). Trimming took off 4 bases at V and 3 bases at J, with 16 bases between the two ends. The CDR3 is 16 residues long. CDR1 is SGHRS and CDR2 is YFSETQ in the germline V gene. CDR3 amino acids: CASSPPSPSYTGELFF. CDR3 nucleotide sequence: TGCGCCAGCAGCCCGCCCAGTCCTAGCTACACCGGGGAGCTGTTTTTT.

This clone was observed once. The rearrangement uses TRBV9 and TRBJ2-1; D perhaps matches TRBD1 (7 bases). The germline V gene has CDR1 SGDLS and CDR2 YYNGEE. The V end lost 3 bases, the J end lost 4 bases, and 14 bases lay between the germline ends. The CDR3 extends over 15 amino acids. The chain's CDR3 is CASSALTGTYNEQFF. CDR3 bases: TGTGCCAGCAGCGCATTGACAGGGACTTACAATGAGCAGTTCTTC. The full variable domain, completed using reference TRBV9 and TRBJ2-1, is DSGVTQTPKHLITATGQRVTLRCSPRSGDLSVYWYQQSLDQGLQFLIQYYNGEERAKGNILERFSAQQFPDLHSELNLSSLELGDSALYFCASSALTGTYNEQFFGPGTRLTVL.

The chain links TRBV2 to TRBJ1-3; 8 bases are shared with TRBD1. The CDR3 has 13 residues. Looked up from germline, CDR1 is SNHLY and CDR2 is FYNNEI. V lost 10 bases and J lost 2; bases outside the gene matches: 4. DNA of the CDR3: TGTGCCAAGCAGGGGGCGCCTGGAAACACCATATATTTT. This encodes CAKQGAPGNTIYF.

This clone was observed a few times. The chain joins TRBV2 to TRBJ2-2; TRBD1 matches 8 bases. This CDR3 comprises 13 residues. The J segment lost 4 bases and the V segment lost 7 bases, leaving 2 bases of the junction unmatched. Germline V gene lookup returns CDR1 SNHLY and CDR2 FYNNEI. DNA for the CDR3: TGTGCCAGCAAGCAGGGGGCCACCGGGGAGCTGTTTTTT. It translates to CASKQGATGELFF.

The chain carries TRBV5-1 and TRBJ2-7; TRBD1 matches 10 bases. Germline assignment: CDR1 SGHRS and CDR2 YFSETQ. After removal of 6 bases from V and 3 bases from J, the junction contained 6 bases not matched to a gene. This CDR3 is 14 amino acids long. CDR3 sequence (DNA): TGCGCCAGCACCCTCGGGACAGGGGACTACGAGCAGTACTTC. Its translation: CASTLGTGDYEQYF.

The chain joins TRBV29-1 to TRBJ1-1, with D possibly TRBD1 on 5 matching bases. The germline V gene encodes CDR1 SQVTM and CDR2 ANQGSEA. This CDR3 spans 13 amino acids. V was cut by 4 bases and J by 4 bases, with 13 bases left in between. CDR3 in amino acids: CSVVRWGSTEAFF. The DNA of the CDR3 is TGCAGCGTTGTTCGTTGGGGGAGCACTGAAGCTTTCTTT.

The V and J genes are TRBV11-2 and TRBJ2-3; perhaps TRBD1 as D (5 bases). The length of the CDR3 is 13 residues. Trimming removed 1 base at V and 3 bases at J, with 5 bases between. Germline assignment: CDR1 SGHAT and CDR2 FQNNGV. The DNA of the CDR3 is TGTGCCAGCAGCTTAGGACAGACAGATACGCAGTATTTT. As protein: CASSLGQTDTQYF.

This chain joins TRBV6-2 or TRBV6-3 and TRBJ1-4; D call uncertain. This CDR3 is built from 15 residues. Per germline, CDR1 MNHEY and CDR2 SVGEGT. Trimming shortened V by 2 bases and J by 5 bases, and 12 bases separated the two germline ends. The CDR3 bases are TGTGCCAGCAGTTACGCCTCAAGGAAGAATGAAAAACTGTTTTTT. Translating gives CASSYASRKNEKLFF.

The chain recombines TRBV29-1 with TRBJ2-3, with 10 bases aligning to TRBD1. This CDR3 spans 14 amino acids. V gave up 7 bases and J gave up 2 bases; unmatched junction bases: 6. CDR1 and CDR2 from the germline V gene are SQVTM and ANQGSEA. CDR3 in amino acids: CSAVGTGDTDTQYF. The CDR3 coding sequence is TGCAGCGCCGTGGGGACAGGGGACACAGATACGCAGTATTTT.

This clone showed up just a few times. The chain is built from TRBV4-1 and TRBJ1-1; the D gene is possibly TRBD1 (5 bases). Germline-derived CDR1 and CDR2 are MGHRA and YSYEKL. The CDR3 contains 14 residues. Trimming pared 1 base from V and 6 bases from J, leaving 12 bases between. CDR3 residues: CASSQGGGVAEAFF. CDR3 in DNA: TGCGCCAGCAGCCAAGGGGGAGGGGTCGCTGAAGCTTTCTTT.

By frequency in the sample, this clone is hyperexpanded (1% or more). The CDR3, as DNA: TGTGCCAGCAGCTCCCAGCAGATTAACACCGGGGAGCTGTTTTTT. Its protein product is CASSSQQINTGELFF. This chain links TRBV7-6 with TRBJ2-2; no reliable D call. The germline V and J ends were trimmed by 4 bases and 2 bases, with 11 bases remaining between them. CDR1 and CDR2 from the germline V gene are SGHVS and FNYEAQ. The CDR3 length is 15 residues.

The J gene is TRBJ2-4, the V gene TRBV19; 8 bases match TRBD1. V shed 7 bases, J shed 3 bases, and the junction held 11 bases outside the gene matches. Per the germline V gene, CDR1 is LNHDA and CDR2 is SQIVND (reference sequence). This CDR3 region has 16 residues. The CDR3 bases are TGTGCCAGTACTCCGCACCGGGACAGGAACAAAAACATTCAGTACTTC. This codes for CASTPHRDRNKNIQYF.

This chain links TRBV6-1 with TRBJ2-6, with D perhaps TRBD1 or TRBD2 (6 bases each). The CDR3 consists of 16 residues. CDR1 MNHNS and CDR2 SASEGT come from the germline V gene. V lost 4 bases and J 1 base, leaving 11 bases between the germline ends. The CDR3 here is CASSAGGRSGANVLTF. The CDR3 DNA follows: TGTGCCAGCAGTGCTGGGGGGCGATCTGGGGCCAACGTCCTGACTTTC.

The chain combines TRBV10-2 with TRBJ2-1, with D tentatively TRBD2 (5 bases). V shed 7 bases and J shed 8 bases, with 24 bases lying between them. There are 16 residues in the CDR3. From germline, CDR1 is WSHSY and CDR2 SAAADI. CDR3 residues: CASMYRPEPGSDEQFF. For the CDR3, the DNA is TGCGCCAGCATGTATCGGCCGGAGCCGGGAAGCGATGAGCAGTTCTTC.

The chain uses TRBV19 and TRBJ1-1; 10 nucleotides agree with TRBD1. The CDR3 loop spans 16 amino acids. CDR1 is LNHDA, CDR2 SQIVND, per germline (reference sequence). Germline trimming cut 1 base from V and 4 bases from J; bases unmatched to any gene: 6. CDR3 loop: CASSIAPGQGSTEAFF. CDR3 DNA: TGTGCCAGTAGTATAGCGCCGGGACAGGGGAGCACTGAAGCTTTCTTT.

The chain recombines TRBV9 with TRBJ2-2, with a tentative D call TRBD1 (5 bases). The V end was cut by 0 bases, the J end by 5 bases, with 14 bases between. The CDR3 sequence is 16 residues long. Germline CDR1 and CDR2: SGDLS and YYNGEE. The CDR3 DNA reads as TGTGCCAGCAGCGTAGTCTGGACACACTCTACCGGGGAGCTGTTTTTT. This sequence encodes CASSVVWTHSTGELFF.

V gene TRBV27 combines with J gene TRBJ1-6; TRBD1 agrees at 9 bases. CDR1 MNHEY and CDR2 SMNVEV come from the germline V gene (reference sequence). The CDR3 totals 16 residues. J was trimmed by 8 bases and V by 7 bases; bases with no gene match: 12. The CDR3 DNA is TGTGCCAGCACTGTAAACTCCGGGACAGGGTATTCACCCCTCCACTTT. It is translated as CASTVNSGTGYSPLHF.

A few counts support this clone. The V and J genes are TRBV7-9 and TRBJ1-6; 9 bases align to TRBD1. The ends lost 4 bases at V and 7 bases at J; junction bases unmatched: 11. From germline, CDR1 is SEHNR and CDR2 FQNEAQ (reference sequence). CDR3 size: 17 residues. The CDR3 DNA follows: TGTGCCAGCAGCTGGGGGACAGGGAAGGTTTGGAATTCACCCCTCCACTTT. Encoded protein: CASSWGTGKVWNSPLHF.

This clone has more than one count but fewer than ten. The chain has TRBV7-9 and TRBJ1-4, with 9 bases lining up with TRBD1. J gave up 2 bases and V 5 bases, and 9 bases lay outside the gene matches. The CDR3 runs to 17 residues. Germline V gene data show CDR1 as SEHNR and CDR2 as FQNEAQ (reference sequence). In DNA form, the CDR3 reads TGTGCCAGCAGCCCCAGGACAGGGGTTGTGACTAATGAAAAACTGTTTTTT. Encoded protein: CASSPRTGVVTNEKLFF.

The rearrangement uses TRBV5-1 and TRBJ2-6, with 12 bases fitting TRBD1. Looked up from germline, CDR1 is SGHRS and CDR2 is YFSETQ. V shed 5 bases and J 3 bases; nucleotides not matched to a gene: 3. This CDR3 has 16 amino acids. The CDR3 spells CASRRDRGLGANVLTF. CDR3 sequence (DNA): TGCGCCAGCAGAAGGGACAGGGGGCTTGGGGCCAACGTCCTGACTTTC.

J is TRBJ2-3 and V is TRBV6-5; perhaps TRBD2 as D (5 bases). Germline loops: CDR1 MNHEY, CDR2 SVGAGI. V dropped 7 bases and J dropped 6 bases, with 14 bases sitting between them. The CDR3 is made up of 13 amino acids. The CDR3 region has the DNA TGTGCCAGCACGGCCCCGGGGTCCGATACGCAGTATTTT. This codes for CASTAPGSDTQYF.

CDR3 coding DNA: TGCGCCAGCAGCCAAGAGAGGGGGAGTGGCACAGATACGCAGTATTTT. Translation gives CASSQERGSGTDTQYF. V usage is TRBV4-1 and J usage is TRBJ2-3; a possible D gene is TRBD1 (6 bases). Germline lookup yields CDR1 MGHRA and CDR2 YSYEKL. Trimming cost V 0 bases and J 1 base, with 11 bases left between them. There are 16 residues in the CDR3.

V and J are TRBV6-1 and TRBJ1-2; maybe TRBD1 (5 bases). The germline V gene has CDR1 MNHNS and CDR2 SASEGT. This CDR3 has 12 amino acids. V was clipped by 3 bases and J by 5 bases, with 7 bases between them. CDR3 protein: CASSETVYGYTF. The CDR3 nucleotides read TGTGCCAGCAGTGAGACAGTATATGGCTACACCTTC.

Here the CDR3 DNA reads TGTGCCAGCAGTACGGGACGGACCGTAAACTATGGCTACACCTTC. This encodes CASSTGRTVNYGYTF. The chain is built from TRBV6-5 and TRBJ1-2, with a possible D match to TRBD1 (5 bases). V lost 5 bases to trimming and J lost 2 bases, with 15 bases between them. The CDR3 has 15 amino acids. CDR1 is MNHEY, CDR2 SVGAGI, per germline.

Written as DNA, the CDR3 is TGCGCCAGCAGCAAAACGGCCAGGGGGGTCGACACCGGGGAGCTGTTTTTT. Its protein product is CASSKTARGVDTGELFF. V is TRBV5-1 and J is TRBJ2-2; D is perhaps TRBD1 (7 bases). CDR1 SGHRS and CDR2 YFSETQ come from the germline V gene. Between the trimmed V and J ends, which lost 4 bases and 3 bases, there was a span of 19 bases. The length of the CDR3 is 17 residues. Full variable domain (outside the CDR3, taken from reference TRBV5-1 and TRBJ2-2): KAGVTQTPRYLIKTRGQQVTLSCSPISGHRSVSWYQQTPGQGLQFLFEYFSETQRNKGNFPGRFSGRQFSNSRSEMNVSTLELGDSALYLCASSKTARGVDTGELFFGEGSRLTVL.

J is TRBJ1-3 and V is TRBV18; maybe TRBD1 (6 bases). Between the trimmed V and J ends, which lost 4 bases and 0 bases, there was a span of 13 bases. Per germline, CDR1 KGHSH and CDR2 LQKENI. The CDR3 has 16 amino acids. In DNA form, the CDR3 reads TGTGCCAGCTCACATAACCGGGACAACTCTGGAAACACCATATATTTT. This codes for CASSHNRDNSGNTIYF.

The chain couples TRBV9 to TRBJ1-2; 8 positions match TRBD1. Germline V lookup: CDR1 SGDLS, CDR2 YYNGEE. V lost 4 bases to trimming and J lost 8 bases; unmatched junction nucleotides: 13. The CDR3 runs 15 residues. The CDR3 nucleotides are TGTGCCAGCAGCACAACAGGACAGGGTTTGGGCGGCTACACCTTC. Amino acids: CASSTTGQGLGGYTF.

V and J are TRBV6-4 and TRBJ1-2, with 7 bases lining up with TRBD1. After removal of 6 bases from V and 8 bases from J, the junction contained 9 bases not matched to a gene. Germline CDR1 reads MRHNA; CDR2 reads SNTAGT. The CDR3 is made up of 13 amino acids. The CDR3 DNA reads as TGTGCCAGCAGGCCGGGACAGCAAGGGGGCTACACCTTC. Encoded protein: CASRPGQQGGYTF.